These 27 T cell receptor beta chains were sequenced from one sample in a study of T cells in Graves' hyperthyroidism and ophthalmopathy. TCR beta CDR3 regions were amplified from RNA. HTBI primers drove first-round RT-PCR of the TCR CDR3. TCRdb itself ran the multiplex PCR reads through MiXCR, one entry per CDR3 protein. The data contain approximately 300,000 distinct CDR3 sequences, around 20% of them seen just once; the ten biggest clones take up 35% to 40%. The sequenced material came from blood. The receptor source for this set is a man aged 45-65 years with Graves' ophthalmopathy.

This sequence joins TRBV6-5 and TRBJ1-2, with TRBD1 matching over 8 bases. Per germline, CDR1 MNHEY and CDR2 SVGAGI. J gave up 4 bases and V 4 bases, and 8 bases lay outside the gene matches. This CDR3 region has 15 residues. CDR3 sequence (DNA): TGTGCCAGCAGTTTCTCGGAGGGGACAGGCTATGGCTACACCTTC. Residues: CASSFSEGTGYGYTF.

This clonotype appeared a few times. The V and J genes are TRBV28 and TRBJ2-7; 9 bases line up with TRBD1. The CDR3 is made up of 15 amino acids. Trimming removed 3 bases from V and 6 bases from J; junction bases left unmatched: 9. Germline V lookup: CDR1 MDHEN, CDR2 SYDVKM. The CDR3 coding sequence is TGTGCCAGCAGTTTGGCCGGGACAGGGTCGCCCGAGCAGTACTTC. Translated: CASSLAGTGSPEQYF. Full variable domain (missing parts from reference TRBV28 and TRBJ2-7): DVKVTQSSRYLVKRTGEKVFLECVQDMDHENMFWYRQDPGLGLRLIYFSYDVKMKEKGDIPEGYSVSREKKERFSLILESASTNQTSMYLCASSLAGTGSPEQYFGPGTRLTVT.

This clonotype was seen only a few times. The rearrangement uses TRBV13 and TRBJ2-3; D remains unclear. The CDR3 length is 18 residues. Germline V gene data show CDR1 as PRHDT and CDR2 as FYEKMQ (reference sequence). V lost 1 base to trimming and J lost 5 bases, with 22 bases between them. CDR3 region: CASSLVAPAIPAGDTQYF. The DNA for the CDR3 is TGTGCCAGCAGCTTAGTTGCCCCGGCTATCCCTGCTGGAGATACGCAGTATTTT.

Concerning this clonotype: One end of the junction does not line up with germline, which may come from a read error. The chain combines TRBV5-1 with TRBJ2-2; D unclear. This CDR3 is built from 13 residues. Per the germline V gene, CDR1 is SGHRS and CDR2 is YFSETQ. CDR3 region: CASTEQLTRELFF. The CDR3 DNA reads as TGCGCCAGCACGGAGCAGCTCACCAGGGAGCTGTTTTTT. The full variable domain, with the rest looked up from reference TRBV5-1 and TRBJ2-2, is KAGVTQTPRYLIKTRGQQVTLSCSPISGHRSVSWYQQTPGQGLQFLFEYFSETQRNKGNFPGRFSGRQFSNSRSEMNVSTLELGDSALYLCASTEQLTRELFFGEGSRLTVL.

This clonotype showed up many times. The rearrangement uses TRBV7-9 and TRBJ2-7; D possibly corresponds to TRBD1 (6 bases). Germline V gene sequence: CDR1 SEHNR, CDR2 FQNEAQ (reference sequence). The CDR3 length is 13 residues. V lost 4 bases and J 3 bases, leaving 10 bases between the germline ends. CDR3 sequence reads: CASSSKDSYEQYF. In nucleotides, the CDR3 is TGTGCCAGCAGCTCGAAGGACAGCTACGAGCAGTACTTC.

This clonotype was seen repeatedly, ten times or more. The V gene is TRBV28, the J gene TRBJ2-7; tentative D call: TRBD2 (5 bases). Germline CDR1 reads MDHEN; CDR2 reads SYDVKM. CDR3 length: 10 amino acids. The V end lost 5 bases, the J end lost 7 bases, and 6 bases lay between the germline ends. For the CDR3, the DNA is TGTGCCAGCAGTGGGAGAGAGCAGTACTTC. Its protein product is CASSGREQYF.

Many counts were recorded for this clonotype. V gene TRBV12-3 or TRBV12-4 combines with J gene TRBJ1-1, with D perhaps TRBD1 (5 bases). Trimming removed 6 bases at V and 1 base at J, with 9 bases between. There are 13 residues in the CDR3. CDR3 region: CASRGTANTEAFF. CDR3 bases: TGTGCCAGCAGGGGGACGGCGAACACTGAAGCTTTCTTT.

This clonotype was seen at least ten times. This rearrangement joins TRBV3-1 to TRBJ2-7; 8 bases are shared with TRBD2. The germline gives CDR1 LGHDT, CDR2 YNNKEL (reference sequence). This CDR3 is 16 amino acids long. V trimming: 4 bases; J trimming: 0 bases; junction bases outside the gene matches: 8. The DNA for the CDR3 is TGTGCCAGCAGCCCTCCACGCGGGAGGCCCTCCTACGAGCAGTACTTC. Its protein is CASSPPRGRPSYEQYF.

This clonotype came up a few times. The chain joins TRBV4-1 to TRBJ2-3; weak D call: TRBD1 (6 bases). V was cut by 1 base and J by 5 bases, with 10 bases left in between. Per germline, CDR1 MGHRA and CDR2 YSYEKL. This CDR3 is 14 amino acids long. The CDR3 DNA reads TGCGCCAGCAGCCAAGTGGGGGCGCTAGATACGCAGTATTTT. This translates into CASSQVGALDTQYF.

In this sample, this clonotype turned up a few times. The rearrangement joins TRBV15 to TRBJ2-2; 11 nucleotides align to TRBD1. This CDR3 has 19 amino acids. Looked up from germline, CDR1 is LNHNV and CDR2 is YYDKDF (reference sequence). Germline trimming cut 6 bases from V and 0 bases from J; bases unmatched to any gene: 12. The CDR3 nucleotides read TGTGCCACCAGTAGTCTCGGGACAGGGGGGTATACGAACACCGGGGAGCTGTTTTTT. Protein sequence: CATSSLGTGGYTNTGELFF.

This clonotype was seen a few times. CDR3 sequence: CSAGPVSNTGELFF. The CDR3 bases are TGCAGTGCTGGACCCGTCTCGAACACCGGGGAGCTGTTTTTT. V and J are TRBV20-1 and TRBJ2-2, with unresolved D. CDR1 is DFQATT, CDR2 SNEGSKA, per germline (reference sequence). The CDR3 loop spans 14 amino acids. The germline V and J ends were trimmed by 5 bases and 0 bases, with 10 bases remaining between them.

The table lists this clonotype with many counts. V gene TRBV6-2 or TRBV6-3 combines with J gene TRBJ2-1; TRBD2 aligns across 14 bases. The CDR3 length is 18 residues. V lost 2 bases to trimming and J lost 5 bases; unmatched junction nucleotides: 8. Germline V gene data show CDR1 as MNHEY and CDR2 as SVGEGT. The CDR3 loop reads CASSYMGTSGRFNNEQFF. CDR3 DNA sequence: TGTGCCAGCAGTTACATGGGGACTAGCGGGAGATTCAACAATGAGCAGTTCTTC.

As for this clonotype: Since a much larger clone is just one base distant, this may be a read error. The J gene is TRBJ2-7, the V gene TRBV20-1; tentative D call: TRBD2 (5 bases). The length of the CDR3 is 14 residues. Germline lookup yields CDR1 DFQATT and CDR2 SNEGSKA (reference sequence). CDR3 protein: CNARAREWSYEQYF. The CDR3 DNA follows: TGCAATGCTAGAGCGAGGGAATGGTCCTACGAGCAGTACTTC.

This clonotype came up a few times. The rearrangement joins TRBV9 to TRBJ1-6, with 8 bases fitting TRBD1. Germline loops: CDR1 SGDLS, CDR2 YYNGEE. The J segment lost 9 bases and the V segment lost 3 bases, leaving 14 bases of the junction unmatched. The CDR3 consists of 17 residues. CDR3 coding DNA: TGTGCCAGCAGCGCAACCACAGGGGGAGTACGGGCTTCACCCCTCCACTTT. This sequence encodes CASSATTGGVRASPLHF.

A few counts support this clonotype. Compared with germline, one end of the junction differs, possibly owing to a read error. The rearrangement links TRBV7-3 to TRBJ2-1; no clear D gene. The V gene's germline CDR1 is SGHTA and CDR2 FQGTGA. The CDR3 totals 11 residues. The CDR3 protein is CATSLGNEQFF. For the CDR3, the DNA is TGTGCCACCAGCTTGGGCAATGAGCAGTTCTTC.

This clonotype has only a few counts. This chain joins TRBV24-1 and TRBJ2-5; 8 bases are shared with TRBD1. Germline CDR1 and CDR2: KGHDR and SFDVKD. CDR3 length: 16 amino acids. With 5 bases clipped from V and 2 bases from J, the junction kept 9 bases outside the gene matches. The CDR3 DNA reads TGTGCCACCAGTGGTCCGGGGACAGGCCCGCAAGAGACCCAGTACTTC. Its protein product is CATSGPGTGPQETQYF.

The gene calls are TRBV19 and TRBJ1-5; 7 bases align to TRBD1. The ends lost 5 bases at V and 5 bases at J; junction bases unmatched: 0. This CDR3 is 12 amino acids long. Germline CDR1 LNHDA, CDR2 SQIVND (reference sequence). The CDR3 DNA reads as TGTGCCAGTAGTGGACAGGATCAGCCCCAGCATTTT. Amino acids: CASSGQDQPQHF.

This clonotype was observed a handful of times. The CDR3 sequence: CASSLIAGATKTQYF. DNA for the CDR3: TGTGCCAGCAGCTTGATAGCGGGAGCTACGAAGACCCAGTACTTC. The chain recombines TRBV5-4 with TRBJ2-5; the match to TRBD2 covers 9 bases. The V gene end was trimmed by 1 base and the J gene end by 6 bases; junction bases not matched to a gene: 7. The CDR3 runs to 15 residues. The germline gives CDR1 SGHNT, CDR2 YYREEE (reference sequence).

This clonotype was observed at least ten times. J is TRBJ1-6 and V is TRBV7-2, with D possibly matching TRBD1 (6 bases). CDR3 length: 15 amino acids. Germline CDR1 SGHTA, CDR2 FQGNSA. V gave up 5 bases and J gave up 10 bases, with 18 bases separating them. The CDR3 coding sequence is TGTGCCAGCAGCCTTAGGGAGAGGGGACACTCACCCCTCCACTTT. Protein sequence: CASSLRERGHSPLHF.

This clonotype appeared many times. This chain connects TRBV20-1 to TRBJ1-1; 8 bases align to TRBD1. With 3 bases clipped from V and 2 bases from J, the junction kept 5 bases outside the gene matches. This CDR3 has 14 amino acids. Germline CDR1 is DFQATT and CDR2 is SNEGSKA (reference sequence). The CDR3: CSARDRVRNTEAFF. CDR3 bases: TGCAGTGCTAGGGACAGGGTGCGAAACACTGAAGCTTTCTTT.

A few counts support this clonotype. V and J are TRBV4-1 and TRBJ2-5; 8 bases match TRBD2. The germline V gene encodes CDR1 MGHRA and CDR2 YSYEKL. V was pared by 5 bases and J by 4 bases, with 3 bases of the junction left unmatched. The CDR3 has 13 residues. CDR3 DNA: TGCGCCAGCAGCGAGCGGGGGATAGAGACCCAGTACTTC. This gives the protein CASSERGIETQYF.

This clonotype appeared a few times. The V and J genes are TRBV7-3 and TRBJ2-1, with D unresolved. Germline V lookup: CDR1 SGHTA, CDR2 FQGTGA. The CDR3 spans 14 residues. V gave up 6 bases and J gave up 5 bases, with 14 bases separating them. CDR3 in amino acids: CASSRDKAHNEQFF. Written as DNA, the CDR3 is TGTGCCAGCAGTCGCGACAAGGCCCACAATGAGCAGTTCTTC.

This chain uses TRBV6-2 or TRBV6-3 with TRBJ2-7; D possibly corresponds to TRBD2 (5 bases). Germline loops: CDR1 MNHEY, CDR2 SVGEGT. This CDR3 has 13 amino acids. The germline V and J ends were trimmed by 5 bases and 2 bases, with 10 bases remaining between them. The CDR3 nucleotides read TGTGCCAGCAGTCAAACTAGTCCCTACGAGCAGTACTTC. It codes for CASSQTSPYEQYF.

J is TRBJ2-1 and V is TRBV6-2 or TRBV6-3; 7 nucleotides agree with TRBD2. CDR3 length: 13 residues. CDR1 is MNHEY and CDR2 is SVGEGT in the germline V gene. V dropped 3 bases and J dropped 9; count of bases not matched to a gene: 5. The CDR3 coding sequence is TGTGCCAGCAGTTATACCAGGGAGGGTGAGCAGTTCTTC. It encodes CASSYTREGEQFF.

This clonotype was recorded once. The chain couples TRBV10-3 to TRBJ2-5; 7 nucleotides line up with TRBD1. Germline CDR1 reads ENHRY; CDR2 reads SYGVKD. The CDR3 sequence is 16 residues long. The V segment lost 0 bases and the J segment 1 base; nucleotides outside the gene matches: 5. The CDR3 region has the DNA TGTGCCATCAGTGAGTCTGACAGGGCCATCCAAGAGACCCAGTACTTC. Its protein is CAISESDRAIQETQYF.

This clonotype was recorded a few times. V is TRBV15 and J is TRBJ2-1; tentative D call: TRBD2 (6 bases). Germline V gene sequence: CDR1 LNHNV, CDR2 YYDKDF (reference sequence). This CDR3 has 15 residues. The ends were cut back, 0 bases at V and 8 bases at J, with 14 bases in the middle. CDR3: CATSRDAGRDDEQFF. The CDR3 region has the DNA TGTGCCACCAGCAGAGATGCGGGGCGGGACGATGAGCAGTTCTTC.

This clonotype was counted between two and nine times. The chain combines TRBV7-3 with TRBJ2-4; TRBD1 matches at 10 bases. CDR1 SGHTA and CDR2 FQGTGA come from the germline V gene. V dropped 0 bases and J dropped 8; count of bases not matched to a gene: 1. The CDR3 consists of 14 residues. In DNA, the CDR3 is TGTGCCAGCAGCTTAACTGGACAGGGGGACATTCAGTACTTC. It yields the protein CASSLTGQGDIQYF. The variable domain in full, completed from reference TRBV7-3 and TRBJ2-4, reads GAGVSQTPSNKVTEKGKYVELRCDPISGHTALYWYRQSLGQGPEFLIYFQGTGAADDSGLPNDRFFAVRPEGSVSTLKIQRTERGDSAVYLCASSLTGQGDIQYFGAGTRLSVL.